Below are 30 T cell receptor beta chains sequenced from a single sample in a study of blood T cell repertoires in COVID-19. Generated by immunoSEQ multiplex PCR, the TCRdb table keeps only in-frame clones and is missing some. The sample yields approximately 250,000 clones, about 80% seen once. The source material was PBMCs or T cells enriched from blood (not recorded which). These receptors were obtained from a man aged 25-40 years with acute COVID-19.

CDR3 sequence: CASSYPSGNQPQHF. CDR3 DNA sequence: TGTGCCAGCAGTTACCCCAGTGGCAATCAGCCCCAGCATTTT. This chain links TRBV6-5 with TRBJ1-5; D is unresolved. From germline, CDR1 is MNHEY and CDR2 SVGAGI. V lost 2 bases to trimming and J lost 2 bases, with 7 bases between them. This CDR3 is built from 14 residues.

This rearrangement joins TRBV12-3 or TRBV12-4 to TRBJ2-1, with D perhaps matching TRBD1 (6 bases). V was cut by 5 bases and J by 9 bases, with 14 bases left in between. The CDR3 runs 13 residues. CDR3 residues: CASSTGRVGEQFF. The CDR3 DNA reads as TGTGCCAGCAGTACAGGGCGGGTTGGTGAGCAGTTCTTC.

Worth noting for this clone: The sample holds other DNA sequences that translate to the same CDR3. V usage is TRBV5-1 and J usage is TRBJ1-2, with D hard to call. CDR1 is SGHRS, CDR2 YFSETQ, per germline. This CDR3 has 15 amino acids. V gave up 0 bases and J gave up 0 bases, with 9 bases separating them. CDR3 region: CASSLDRGANYGYTF. CDR3 bases: TGCGCCAGCAGCTTGGACCGGGGAGCTAACTATGGCTACACCTTC.

This chain joins TRBV30 and TRBJ2-4; no clear D gene. V dropped 3 bases and J dropped 2 bases, with 11 bases sitting between them. CDR3 length equals 14 residues. CDR1 and CDR2 from the germline V gene are GTSNPN and SVGIG (reference sequence). The CDR3 is CAWRPSRPKNIQYF. The CDR3 nucleotides read TGTGCCTGGAGGCCTTCTAGGCCCAAAAACATTCAGTACTTC.

This clone was counted ten times or more. The rearrangement links TRBV28 to TRBJ2-3; TRBD1 might be the D (6 bases). The germline V gene has CDR1 MDHEN and CDR2 SYDVKM. The CDR3 is made up of 15 amino acids. Trimming stripped 6 bases from V and 1 base from J, with 14 bases between. The CDR3 region has the DNA TGTGCCAGCAGCCCAACAGGGATTCGCACAGATACGCAGTATTTT. Translating it yields CASSPTGIRTDTQYF. Variable domain in full (rest from reference TRBV28 and TRBJ2-3): DVKVTQSSRYLVKRTGEKVFLECVQDMDHENMFWYRQDPGLGLRLIYFSYDVKMKEKGDIPEGYSVSREKKERFSLILESASTNQTSMYLCASSPTGIRTDTQYFGPGTRLTVL.

The chain combines TRBV9 with TRBJ2-1; D may be TRBD1 (6 bases). The CDR3 has 15 residues. V was shortened by 3 bases and J by 6 bases, with 16 bases between the two germline ends. Germline CDR1 and CDR2: SGDLS and YYNGEE. This chain's CDR3 is CASSEAEVGGNEQFF. The CDR3 bases are TGTGCCAGCAGCGAGGCGGAGGTAGGGGGCAATGAGCAGTTCTTC. The whole variable domain, remainder taken from reference TRBV9 and TRBJ2-1, is DSGVTQTPKHLITATGQRVTLRCSPRSGDLSVYWYQQSLDQGLQFLIQYYNGEERAKGNILERFSAQQFPDLHSELNLSSLELGDSALYFCASSEAEVGGNEQFFGPGTRLTVL.

The CDR3 DNA reads TGTGCCAGCAGCTTAGCGCGGAGAGGGTATTCGGGGGCTTTCTTT. It encodes CASSLARRGYSGAFF. The chain carries TRBV7-8 and TRBJ1-1; no definite D call. This CDR3 comprises 15 residues. Germline CDR1 is SGHVS and CDR2 is FQNEAQ. V was cut by 0 bases and J by 11 bases, with 19 bases left in between.

This chain connects TRBV3-1 (or the pseudogene TRBV3-2) to TRBJ1-2, with TRBD1 matching over 8 bases. This CDR3 has 15 amino acids. Trimming took 0 bases from V and 5 from J; bases not matched to a gene: 5. CDR1 is LGHDT, CDR2 YNNKEL, per germline (reference sequence). The CDR3 bases are TGTGCCAGCAGCCAAGAAGCAGGGGGCGGTTATGGCTACACCTTC. This gives the protein CASSQEAGGGYGYTF.

A few counts support this clone. This chain joins TRBV19 and TRBJ1-2; D gene unclear. Germline-derived CDR1 and CDR2 are LNHDA and SQIVND (reference sequence). This CDR3 has 14 amino acids. The germline V and J ends were trimmed by 1 base and 8 bases, with 14 bases remaining between them. CDR3 residues: CASSIAAGRGGYTF. CDR3 in DNA: TGTGCCAGTAGTATAGCCGCAGGCCGGGGAGGCTACACCTTC.

The chain couples TRBV7-9 to TRBJ1-1; a weak D match, TRBD1 (6 bases). The germline V and J ends were trimmed by 6 bases and 0 bases, with 8 bases remaining between them. The CDR3 runs to 13 residues. The germline V gene has CDR1 SEHNR and CDR2 FQNEAQ (reference sequence). The CDR3 is CASRRTVNTEAFF. The CDR3, as DNA: TGTGCCAGCAGACGGACAGTGAACACTGAAGCTTTCTTT.

The gene calls are TRBV5-5 and TRBJ2-7; 8 positions match TRBD1. Germline V gives CDR1 SGHKS, CDR2 YYEKEE (reference sequence). Losses at the gene ends were 0 bases for V and 2 bases for J; bases not matched to a gene: 4. There are 15 residues in the CDR3. The CDR3 protein is CASSLEGQGAYEQYV. DNA of the CDR3: TGTGCCAGCAGCTTGGAAGGACAGGGAGCCTACGAGCAGTACGTC.

The J gene is TRBJ2-5, the V gene TRBV18; D possibly corresponds to TRBD1 (6 bases). Germline assignment: CDR1 KGHSH and CDR2 LQKENI. Trimming left V 3 bases short and J 5 bases short, with 10 bases between. This CDR3 has 13 residues. The CDR3, as DNA: TGTGCCAGCTCACCCGACAGGATTGAGACCCAGTACTTC. This translates into CASSPDRIETQYF.

This chain connects TRBV6-5 to TRBJ2-5, with 8 bases fitting TRBD2. The junction had 10 bases not matched to a gene; V was cut back by 2 bases and J by 5 bases. Germline V gene lookup returns CDR1 MNHEY and CDR2 SVGAGI. CDR3 length: 16 amino acids. CDR3 loop: CASSYRIAGGGETQYF. DNA for the CDR3: TGTGCCAGCAGTTACCGGATAGCAGGCGGGGGGGAGACCCAGTACTTC.

This chain uses TRBV19 with TRBJ2-3; 12 bases align to TRBD2. Germline CDR1 LNHDA, CDR2 SQIVND (reference sequence). With V trimmed by 3 bases and J by 1 base, 8 bases remained unmatched. The CDR3 is 18 amino acids. The CDR3 spells CASSIELAGGLGTDTQYF. CDR3 sequence (DNA): TGTGCCAGTAGTATTGAGCTAGCGGGGGGGCTGGGCACAGATACGCAGTATTTT.

The chain uses TRBV6-5 and TRBJ1-2; no reliable D call. This CDR3 spans 14 amino acids. CDR1 is MNHEY, CDR2 SVGAGI, per germline. The V and J ends lost 2 bases and 4 bases respectively, with 11 bases between them. The chain's CDR3 is CASSYEGTSYGYTF. CDR3 nucleotides: TGTGCCAGCAGTTACGAGGGTACTAGCTATGGCTACACCTTC.

The chain is built from TRBV5-1 and TRBJ1-1, with 7 nucleotides matching TRBD1. Germline V CDR1 and CDR2: SGHRS, YFSETQ. V lost 4 bases to trimming and J lost 5 bases; unmatched junction nucleotides: 8. The CDR3 runs to 14 residues. In DNA form, the CDR3 reads TGCGCCAGCAGCGATACTACAGGGGTAACTGAAGCTTTCTTT. Amino acids: CASSDTTGVTEAFF.

The J gene is TRBJ2-3, the V gene TRBV5-1; D gene ambiguous. Germline-derived CDR1 and CDR2 are SGHRS and YFSETQ. CDR3 length: 14 residues. Trimming shortened V by 0 bases and J by 4 bases, and 9 bases separated the two germline ends. The CDR3 protein is CASSLGYVSDTQYF. In nucleotides, the CDR3 is TGCGCCAGCAGCTTGGGCTATGTCTCAGATACGCAGTATTTT.

The rearrangement uses TRBV6-5 and TRBJ1-1; 9 nucleotides agree with TRBD1. The CDR3 runs to 13 residues. CDR1 MNHEY and CDR2 SVGAGI come from the germline V gene. Trimming at V came to 6 bases and at J to 5 bases, leaving 4 bases not matched to a gene. The chain's CDR3 is CASRDRGWTEAFF. The CDR3 DNA sequence: TGTGCCAGCAGGGACAGGGGATGGACTGAAGCTTTCTTT.

This chain joins TRBV5-1 and TRBJ2-2, with 9 nucleotides matching TRBD1. With V trimmed by 7 bases and J by 6 bases, 13 bases remained unmatched. CDR1 is SGHRS, CDR2 YFSETQ, per germline. This CDR3 has 16 amino acids. The CDR3 DNA is TGCGCCAGCCACCGAGGGGGACAGGGAGGTCCCGGGGAGCTGTTTTTT. This translates into CASHRGGQGGPGELFF.

The chain has TRBV7-2 and TRBJ1-2, with TRBD1 matching over 10 bases. The germline gives CDR1 SGHTA, CDR2 FQGNSA. There are 15 residues in the CDR3. V lost 5 bases, J lost 1 base, and 4 bases stayed unmatched. The CDR3: CASSPRTGGNYGYTF. Here the CDR3 DNA reads TGTGCCAGCAGCCCGAGGACAGGGGGTAACTATGGCTACACCTTC.

V is TRBV14 and J is TRBJ1-2; maybe TRBD1 (5 bases). Germline CDR1 is SGHDN and CDR2 is FVKESK. Trimming left V 6 bases short and J 8 bases short, with 22 bases between. This CDR3 is built from 15 residues. The CDR3 loop is CASRLTADSNQGYTF. CDR3 coding DNA: TGTGCCAGCAGATTAACCGCCGACAGCAACCAAGGCTACACCTTC.

The sample holds one count of this clone. This rearrangement joins TRBV5-8 to TRBJ1-3; possibly TRBD1 for D (5 bases). V shed 0 bases and J shed 4 bases, with 11 bases lying between them. The CDR3 is made up of 15 amino acids. Germline V gives CDR1 SGHTS, CDR2 YDEGEE. The CDR3 region is CASSLEWTIGNTIYF. The CDR3 DNA reads TGTGCCAGCAGCTTGGAATGGACAATCGGAAACACCATATATTTT.

This chain connects TRBV7-9 to TRBJ2-7; 8 bases fit TRBD2. Germline V gene sequence: CDR1 SEHNR, CDR2 FQNEAQ (reference sequence). V shed 1 base and J 4 bases; nucleotides not matched to a gene: 6. CDR3 length: 15 residues. In DNA, the CDR3 is TGTGCCAGCAGCTTAGGATCGGGGGGGCTTTACGAGCAGTACGTC. It specifies CASSLGSGGLYEQYV.

The chain recombines TRBV9 with TRBJ1-2, with 7 nucleotides matching TRBD1. After removal of 3 bases from V and 5 bases from J, the junction contained 10 bases not matched to a gene. From germline, CDR1 is SGDLS and CDR2 YYNGEE. CDR3 length: 15 residues. The CDR3 protein is CASSAIITGEYGYTF. For the CDR3, the DNA is TGTGCCAGCAGCGCGATAATAACAGGGGAATATGGCTACACCTTC.

The chain combines TRBV7-6 with TRBJ2-3; 11 nucleotides line up with TRBD2. J was trimmed by 4 bases and V by 0 bases; bases with no gene match: 9. This CDR3 has 18 residues. CDR1 and CDR2 (germline): SGHVS, FNYEAQ. CDR3 residues: CASSLAATSGISADTQYF. The CDR3, as DNA: TGTGCCAGCAGCTTAGCAGCGACTAGCGGGATAAGCGCAGATACGCAGTATTTT. The full variable domain, rest sourced from reference TRBV7-6 and TRBJ2-3, is GAGVSQSPRYKVTKRGQDVALRCDPISGHVSLYWYRQALGQGPEFLTYFNYEAQQDKSGLPNDRFSAERPEGSISTLTIQRTEQRDSAMYRCASSLAATSGISADTQYFGPGTRLTVL.

This clone was detected a few times. The gene calls are TRBV28 and TRBJ1-1; TRBD1 might be the D (5 bases). This CDR3 has 14 residues. Trimming shortened V by 11 bases and J by 2 bases, and 18 bases separated the two germline ends. Germline V CDR1 and CDR2: MDHEN, SYDVKM. CDR3 residues: CACEVGALNTEAFF. Here the CDR3 DNA reads TGTGCCTGCGAGGTTGGGGCCCTCAACACTGAAGCTTTCTTT. Based on the CDR3 plus reference TRBV28 and TRBJ1-1, the full variable domain is DVKVTQSSRYLVKRTGEKVFLECVQDMDHENMFWYRQDPGLGLRLIYFSYDVKMKEKGDIPEGYSVSREKKERFSLILESASTNQTSMYLCACEVGALNTEAFFGQGTRLTVV.

The V and J genes are TRBV6-2 or TRBV6-3 and TRBJ2-3; 15 nucleotides line up with TRBD2. CDR3 size: 17 residues. From germline, CDR1 is MNHEY and CDR2 SVGEGT. J gave up 7 bases and V 5 bases, and 10 bases lay outside the gene matches. Here the CDR3 DNA reads TGTGCCAGCAGTAAGACGGGACTAGCGGGAGGTTCCAATACGCAGTATTTT. This sequence encodes CASSKTGLAGGSNTQYF.

V usage is TRBV19 and J usage is TRBJ1-6, with a possible D match to TRBD1 (6 bases). CDR1 and CDR2 from the germline V gene are LNHDA and SQIVND (reference sequence). This CDR3 contains 14 residues. The V end was cut by 6 bases, the J end by 6 bases, with 12 bases between. Here the CDR3 reads CASRGAAANSPLHF. The CDR3 DNA reads as TGTGCCAGTAGGGGGGCAGCCGCTAATTCACCCCTCCACTTT.

The V gene is TRBV6-1, the J gene TRBJ1-1; D not resolved. In germline, CDR1 is MNHNS, CDR2 SASEGT. CDR3 length equals 14 residues. V lost 1 base and J 2 bases, leaving 8 bases between the germline ends. CDR3 bases: TGTGCCAGCAGTGAAGACAGAGCTAACACTGAAGCTTTCTTT. It translates to CASSEDRANTEAFF.

The chain combines TRBV15 with TRBJ2-1, with D uncertain. Germline CDR1 reads LNHNV; CDR2 reads YYDKDF (reference sequence). With 5 bases removed from V and 4 bases from J, the gap between germline ends came to 18 bases. The CDR3 sequence is 16 residues long. CDR3 coding DNA: TGTGCCACCAGCCTCCCTGCTCGAGTATCTTACAATGAGCAGTTCTTC. Protein sequence: CATSLPARVSYNEQFF.